These 18 T cell receptor beta chains came from one sample sequenced in a study of control samples from healthy donors and cancer patients. TCRdb's copy holds only in-frame clones and misses some; the assay was immunoSEQ multiplex PCR. Of 170,000 or so clones listed, about 93% are singletons. Sequenced input: blood. The receptors originated from a man aged 18 to 35 in good health.

The rearrangement links TRBV18 to TRBJ1-6; D unclear. The CDR3 has 14 amino acids. Trimming cost V 6 bases and J 6 bases, with 12 bases left between them. The germline CDR1 and CDR2 sequences are KGHSH and LQKENI. This CDR3 reads CASSLATGNSPLHF. The CDR3 nucleotides are TGTGCCAGCTCCCTAGCCACCGGTAATTCACCCCTCCACTTT. Drawing the rest from reference TRBV18 and TRBJ1-6, the complete variable domain is NAGVMQNPRHLVRRRGQEARLRCSPMKGHSHVYWYRQLPEEGLKFMVYLQKENIIDESGMPKERFSAEFPKEGPSILRIQQVVRGDSAAYFCASSLATGNSPLHFGNGTRLTVT.

The chain is built from TRBV7-9 and TRBJ1-5, with D unresolved. CDR1 SEHNR and CDR2 FQNEAQ come from the germline V gene (reference sequence). The CDR3 contains 13 residues. Trimming took 1 base from V and 6 from J, leaving 7 bases between them. CDR3 coding DNA: TGTGCCAGCAGCTTAGTTGAGGGTCAGCCCCAGCATTTT. It is translated as CASSLVEGQPQHF.

This chain links TRBV27 with TRBJ2-7; D remains ambiguous. CDR1 is MNHEY, CDR2 SMNVEV, per germline (reference sequence). This CDR3 comprises 14 residues. Trimming shortened V by 6 bases and J by 1 base, and 13 bases separated the two germline ends. CDR3: CASSVQGISYEQYF. The CDR3 bases are TGTGCCAGCAGCGTCCAAGGGATTTCCTACGAGCAGTACTTC.

This clone has just a few counts. The rearrangement uses TRBV7-3 and TRBJ2-4; D gene unclear. Trimming removed 3 bases at V and 6 bases at J, with 9 bases between. The CDR3 is 13 amino acids. Germline CDR1 and CDR2: SGHTA and FQGTGA. CDR3 region: CASSLSTANIQYF. CDR3 bases: TGTGCCAGCAGCTTGTCAACTGCAAACATTCAGTACTTC.

The V gene is TRBV2, the J gene TRBJ2-7, with 7 bases fitting TRBD1. There are 15 residues in the CDR3. The germline V gene has CDR1 SNHLY and CDR2 FYNNEI. J lost 5 bases, V lost 8 bases, and 15 bases had no gene match. The CDR3 loop is CASEIPSGQPNEQYF. Here the CDR3 DNA reads TGTGCCAGCGAAATACCATCGGGACAGCCGAACGAGCAGTACTTC. Based on the CDR3 plus reference TRBV2 and TRBJ2-7, the full variable domain is EPEVTQTPSHQVTQMGQEVILRCVPISNHLYFYWYRQILGQKVEFLVSFYNNEISEKSEIFDDQFSVERPDGSNFTLKIRSTKLEDSAMYFCASEIPSGQPNEQYFGPGTRLTVT.

V usage is TRBV20-1 and J usage is TRBJ1-1; D is ambiguous. The CDR3 has 11 amino acids. Trimming took off 5 bases at V and 5 bases at J, with 9 bases between the two ends. Germline V gene data show CDR1 as DFQATT and CDR2 as SNEGSKA (reference sequence). The CDR3 DNA reads TGCAGTGCTTTGACGGGAACTGAAGCTTTCTTT. It translates to CSALTGTEAFF.

J is TRBJ2-5 and V is TRBV3-1 (or the pseudogene TRBV3-2); 7 positions agree with TRBD2. In germline, CDR1 is LGHDT, CDR2 YNNKEL (reference sequence). The CDR3 consists of 13 residues. V dropped 5 bases and J dropped 5; count of bases not matched to a gene: 5. CDR3 protein: CASSVGGRETQYF. CDR3 bases: TGTGCCAGCAGCGTCGGGGGGAGGGAGACCCAGTACTTC.

V gene TRBV30 combines with J gene TRBJ2-1, with 7 bases that match TRBD2. This CDR3 contains 15 residues. Germline assignment: CDR1 GTSNPN and CDR2 SVGIG (reference sequence). The V gene end was trimmed by 1 base and the J gene end by 8 bases; junction bases not matched to a gene: 11. The DNA of the CDR3 is TGTGCCTGGAGTGACCCCCGGAGCGGGGACGATGAGCAGTTCTTC. This gives the protein CAWSDPRSGDDEQFF.

The chain joins TRBV5-4 to TRBJ1-1; no definite D call. The germline CDR1 and CDR2 sequences are SGHNT and YYREEE (reference sequence). The CDR3 consists of 13 residues. V lost 0 bases and J lost 6, with 9 bases in between. CDR3 region: CASSLEGMAEAFF. The CDR3 bases are TGTGCCAGCAGCTTGGAAGGGATGGCTGAAGCTTTCTTT.

This clone was observed a single time. The V gene is TRBV20-1, the J gene TRBJ2-3, with D hard to call. The CDR3 has 14 amino acids. Germline V gene sequence: CDR1 DFQATT, CDR2 SNEGSKA (reference sequence). Trimming shortened V by 3 bases and J by 6 bases, and 16 bases separated the two germline ends. Written as DNA, the CDR3 is TGCAGTGCTAGTAGTACTGGCGTGCGGGATACGCAGTATTTT. Protein: CSASSTGVRDTQYF.

This rearrangement joins TRBV5-1 to TRBJ1-2; a weak D match, TRBD1 (5 bases). In germline, CDR1 is SGHRS, CDR2 YFSETQ. The ends were cut back, 0 bases at V and 2 bases at J, with 11 bases in the middle. This CDR3 has 15 amino acids. CDR3 nucleotide sequence: TGCGCCAGCAGCTTGGAAGTGGGGCGGAACTATGGCTACACCTTC. Its translation: CASSLEVGRNYGYTF.

This chain uses TRBV28 with TRBJ2-7, with TRBD2 matching over 10 bases. Losses at the gene ends were 5 bases for V and 3 bases for J; bases not matched to a gene: 7. This CDR3 region has 15 residues. Per the germline V gene, CDR1 is MDHEN and CDR2 is SYDVKM. CDR3 amino acids: CASSIISGGHYEQYF. The CDR3 nucleotides read TGTGCCAGCAGTATAATTAGCGGGGGGCACTACGAGCAGTACTTC.

The V gene is TRBV5-4, the J gene TRBJ1-6, with TRBD1 matching over 12 bases. Germline V gene data show CDR1 as SGHNT and CDR2 as YYREEE (reference sequence). The V gene end was trimmed by 4 bases and the J gene end by 8 bases; junction bases not matched to a gene: 7. The CDR3 runs to 16 residues. The CDR3 DNA reads as TGTGCCAGCAGCCCTGGGACAGGGGGCATGGATTCACCCCTCCACTTT. It translates to CASSPGTGGMDSPLHF.

This chain connects TRBV5-1 to TRBJ2-1, with TRBD2 matching 8 bases. This CDR3 spans 18 amino acids. Germline CDR1 reads SGHRS; CDR2 reads YFSETQ. V lost 2 bases to trimming and J lost 2 bases; unmatched junction nucleotides: 12. This CDR3 reads CASSLGGTSGSTYNEQFF. CDR3 sequence (DNA): TGCGCCAGCAGCTTAGGAGGTACTAGCGGATCGACCTACAATGAGCAGTTCTTC.

This rearrangement joins TRBV5-5 to TRBJ1-1, with D unclear. CDR1 is SGHKS, CDR2 YYEKEE, per germline (reference sequence). Trimming removed 0 bases from V and 0 bases from J, with 9 bases in between. The CDR3 consists of 15 residues. The CDR3 is CASSLGGTMNTEAFF. Here the CDR3 DNA reads TGTGCCAGCAGCTTGGGAGGCACGATGAACACTGAAGCTTTCTTT.

This clone appeared a single time. This chain connects TRBV5-4 to TRBJ2-5, with 9 bases aligning to TRBD1. The V gene's germline CDR1 is SGHNT and CDR2 YYREEE (reference sequence). The CDR3 has 14 amino acids. V trimming: 10 bases; J trimming: 2 bases; junction bases outside the gene matches: 9. This chain's CDR3 is CAGWDRARQETQYF. The CDR3 nucleotides read TGTGCCGGATGGGACAGGGCAAGGCAAGAGACCCAGTACTTC.

The chain links TRBV20-1 to TRBJ2-1; D remains unclear. CDR1 and CDR2 (germline): DFQATT, SNEGSKA (reference sequence). The CDR3 has 10 residues. The germline V and J ends were trimmed by 5 bases and 7 bases, with 6 bases remaining between them. The CDR3 reads CSALVNEQFF. CDR3 DNA: TGCAGTGCTCTGGTGAATGAGCAGTTCTTC.

CDR3 loop: CASSIGTGDTEAFF. CDR3 DNA: TGCGCCAGCAGCATAGGGACAGGGGACACTGAAGCTTTCTTT. The J gene is TRBJ1-1, the V gene TRBV5-1, with 10 bases identical to TRBD1. The CDR3 extends over 14 amino acids. J lost 3 bases, V lost 4 bases, and 3 bases had no gene match. Per the germline V gene, CDR1 is SGHRS and CDR2 is YFSETQ.